This TCR beta chain was retrieved from a study of blood T cell repertoires in COVID-19. Study-level information: Acute and convalescent COVID-19 samples came from the United States, Italy and Spain.

Here immunoSEQ multiplex PCR was the method, and the copy in TCRdb shows in-frame clones only, minus some. Counted here are 150,000 to 200,000 clones, 80% occurring once; the ten biggest clones make up 6%. The sequenced material came from PBMCs or T cells enriched from blood (not recorded which). The sequence derives from a man aged 35-49 years who had recovered from COVID-19.

This chain's CDR3 is CASSLPQQASNYGYTF. CDR3 sequence (DNA): TGTGCCAGTAGTCTACCACAACAGGCCTCGAACTATGGCTACACCTTC. The gene calls are TRBV19 and TRBJ1-2, with D possibly matching TRBD1 (5 bases). Germline V CDR1 and CDR2: LNHDA, SQIVND (reference sequence). The CDR3 is 16 residues long. The V gene lost 5 bases and the J gene lost 2 bases, with 18 bases spanning the gap.